A selection of T cell receptor beta chains follows, all from one sample in a study of spatial heterogeneity in lung cancer. TCRdb independently ran MiXCR on the 5' RACE reads; one entry per CDR3 protein. The table lists under 75,000 distinct CDR3 sequences, nearly 9% of them singletons, with less than 2% in the top ten. The starting material was PBMCs, obtained at follow-up. The receptor source for this set is a female donor with early-stage non-small cell lung cancer. Each CDR3 is given with its conserved first and last residue. A D gene is named only where the DNA matches it firmly. Size values are once, few and many counts, or a class for expanded clones, and some rows have none.

clone_size: many
j_call: TRBJ1-4
v_call: TRBV19
d_call: NA
cdr3_nt: TGTGCCACCTCGACAGGTGGAGACGAAAAACTGTTTTTT
cdr3_aa: CATSTGGDEKLFF

clone_size: many
j_call: TRBJ2-1
v_call: TRBV29-1
d_call: TRBD1
cdr3_nt: TGCAGCGGCCGAATCGGGACAGCGCTGGACAATGAGCAGTTCTTC
cdr3_aa: CSGRIGTALDNEQFF

clone_size: many
j_call: TRBJ2-2
v_call: TRBV7-6
d_call: TRBD2
cdr3_nt: TGTGCCAGCAGCTCCGGGAGGGCGGAGACCGGGGAGCTGTTTTTT
cdr3_aa: CASSSGRAETGELFF

clone_size: NA
j_call: TRBJ2-1
v_call: TRBV11-2
d_call: NA
cdr3_nt: TGTGCCAGCAGCCAACTATTGACAGTCAATGAGCAGTTCTTC
cdr3_aa: CASSQLLTVNEQFF

clone_size: NA
j_call: TRBJ2-2
v_call: TRBV5-1
d_call: TRBD1
cdr3_nt: TGCGCCAGCAGCCGTGACCGGGACAGCCCCACCGGGGAGCTGTTTTTT
cdr3_aa: CASSRDRDSPTGELFF

clone_size: NA
j_call: TRBJ1-1
v_call: TRBV10-3
d_call: TRBD1
cdr3_nt: TGTGCCATCAGTGAGTCTATCAGGGGGGGCACTGAAGCTTTCTTT
cdr3_aa: CAISESIRGGTEAFF

clone_size: NA
j_call: TRBJ2-1
v_call: TRBV9
d_call: NA
cdr3_nt: TGTGCCAGCAGCCAGGGACTCAGGTCGGACAATGAGCAGTTCTTC
cdr3_aa: CASSQGLRSDNEQFF

clone_size: NA
j_call: TRBJ1-5
v_call: TRBV10-3
d_call: TRBD1
cdr3_nt: TGTGCCATCAGGGGGACAGGGACGGGCAATCAGCCCCAGCATTTT
cdr3_aa: CAIRGTGTGNQPQHF

clone_size: many
j_call: TRBJ2-1
v_call: TRBV10-1
d_call: NA
cdr3_nt: TGCGCCAGCAGTGAGAGACGGGAGAACAATGAGCAGTTCTTC
cdr3_aa: CASSERRENNEQFF

clone_size: many
j_call: TRBJ1-2
v_call: TRBV2
d_call: TRBD1
cdr3_nt: TGTGCCAGCACCCCTGACAGGGGCAACTATGGCTACACCTTC
cdr3_aa: CASTPDRGNYGYTF

clone_size: NA
j_call: TRBJ2-3
v_call: TRBV7-2
d_call: NA
cdr3_nt: TGTGCCAGCAGCTTAGGGAAGGATACGCAGTATTTT
cdr3_aa: CASSLGKDTQYF

clone_size: many
j_call: TRBJ2-5
v_call: TRBV10-3
d_call: NA
cdr3_nt: TGTGCCATCAGGGACTACCCAAGCCGAGAGACCCAGTACTTC
cdr3_aa: CAIRDYPSRETQYF

clone_size: NA
j_call: TRBJ1-5
v_call: TRBV15
d_call: TRBD1
cdr3_nt: TGTGCCACCAGTAGGAACAGGGGCCAAAATCAGCCCCAGCATTTT
cdr3_aa: CATSRNRGQNQPQHF

clone_size: many
j_call: TRBJ2-3
v_call: TRBV4-1
d_call: NA
cdr3_nt: TGCGCCAGCAGCCAAGTGGTGGGCTTGAGCACAGATACGCAGTATTTT
cdr3_aa: CASSQVVGLSTDTQYF

clone_size: many
j_call: TRBJ2-2
v_call: TRBV3-1
d_call: TRBD2
cdr3_nt: TGTGCCAGCAGCCATACTAGCGGGAGGCCCTCGGCCGGGGAGCTGTTTTTT
cdr3_aa: CASSHTSGRPSAGELFF

clone_size: many
j_call: TRBJ1-6
v_call: TRBV20-1
d_call: NA
cdr3_nt: TGCAGTGCTAGTTCCGGGGGTGGCGTAGGAAATTCACCCCTCCACTTT
cdr3_aa: CSASSGGGVGNSPLHF

clone_size: many
j_call: TRBJ1-1
v_call: TRBV5-1
d_call: NA
cdr3_nt: TGCGCCAGCAGCTTGGATGGGGGATGGAGCACTGAAGCTTTCTTT
cdr3_aa: CASSLDGGWSTEAFF

clone_size: NA
j_call: TRBJ1-2
v_call: TRBV7-2
d_call: TRBD1
cdr3_nt: TGTGCCAGCAGCCGGGAACCGCAAGGGGGCGGTTTAGGTGGCTACACCTTC
cdr3_aa: CASSREPQGGGLGGYTF

clone_size: many
j_call: TRBJ1-1
v_call: TRBV7-3
d_call: TRBD1
cdr3_nt: TGTGCCAGCAGCCTTCAGGGGGGCCGGAACACTGAAGCTTTCTTT
cdr3_aa: CASSLQGGRNTEAFF

clone_size: many
j_call: TRBJ2-5
v_call: TRBV9
d_call: NA
cdr3_nt: TGTGCCAGCAGCGTAGTTCCGACAGGAGCACAAGAGACCCAGTACTTC
cdr3_aa: CASSVVPTGAQETQYF

clone_size: many
j_call: TRBJ1-1
v_call: TRBV18
d_call: TRBD1
cdr3_nt: TGTGCCAGCTCACTGGACAGGGAAGCTAGAGCCACTGAAGCTTTCTTT
cdr3_aa: CASSLDREARATEAFF

clone_size: many
j_call: TRBJ2-1
v_call: TRBV19
d_call: NA
cdr3_nt: TGTGCCAGTAGTTCTACCGGGCCGCGAAGGAGTAAGTTCTTC
cdr3_aa: CASSSTGPRRSKFF

clone_size: many
j_call: TRBJ2-7
v_call: TRBV5-1
d_call: NA
cdr3_nt: TGCGCCAGCAGCTTGTTCGGTTCCACCGAGCAGTACTTC
cdr3_aa: CASSLFGSTEQYF

clone_size: many
j_call: TRBJ1-5
v_call: TRBV25-1
d_call: NA
cdr3_nt: TGTGCCAGCAGTGCCCAGGGGTATCAGCCCCAGCATTTT
cdr3_aa: CASSAQGYQPQHF

clone_size: many
j_call: TRBJ2-1
v_call: TRBV11-1
d_call: TRBD2
cdr3_nt: TGTGCCAGCAGCTCCGGACTAGCGGGAAGGGGTGAGCAGTTCTTC
cdr3_aa: CASSSGLAGRGEQFF

clone_size: many
j_call: TRBJ2-1
v_call: TRBV9
d_call: TRBD2
cdr3_nt: TGTGCCAGCAGCTCCCCTAGCGGGAGCTCCTACAATGAGCAGTTCTTC
cdr3_aa: CASSSPSGSSYNEQFF

clone_size: NA
j_call: TRBJ2-5
v_call: TRBV7-2
d_call: NA
cdr3_nt: TGTGCCAGCAGCTTACGCTTCCAGATGTCCCTTCAGGAGACCCAGTACTTC
cdr3_aa: CASSLRFQMSLQETQYF

clone_size: many
j_call: TRBJ2-1
v_call: TRBV5-1
d_call: TRBD2
cdr3_nt: TGCGCCAGCAGCTCGGAGCCCGGACTAGCGGACGACAATGAGCAGTTCTTC
cdr3_aa: CASSSEPGLADDNEQFF

clone_size: many
j_call: TRBJ1-1
v_call: TRBV7-2
d_call: NA
cdr3_nt: TGTGCCAGCAGCTTAGGTGGGGCCTCTATGGTCGGAGCTTTCTTT
cdr3_aa: CASSLGGASMVGAFF

clone_size: few
j_call: TRBJ2-7
v_call: TRBV6-1
d_call: TRBD2
cdr3_nt: TGTGCCAGCAGCGGGAGGAACTACGAGCAGTACTTC
cdr3_aa: CASSGRNYEQYF

clone_size: many
j_call: TRBJ1-1
v_call: TRBV5-5
d_call: NA
cdr3_nt: TGTGCCAGCAGCTTGAGAGGGGACACTGAAGCTTTCTTT
cdr3_aa: CASSLRGDTEAFF

clone_size: few
j_call: TRBJ2-7
v_call: TRBV20-1
d_call: NA
cdr3_nt: TGCAGTGCTAGACTGATCTACGAGCAGTACTTC
cdr3_aa: CSARLIYEQYF

clone_size: NA
j_call: TRBJ1-6
v_call: TRBV12-3/TRBV12-4
d_call: NA
cdr3_nt: TGTGCCAGCAGTCCTCAGGGGTCGGGATCACCCCTCCACTTT
cdr3_aa: CASSPQGSGSPLHF

clone_size: many
j_call: TRBJ1-1
v_call: TRBV5-1
d_call: NA
cdr3_nt: TGCGCCAGCAGCCCCGAAGGTGCCACTGAAGCTTTCTTT
cdr3_aa: CASSPEGATEAFF

clone_size: many
j_call: TRBJ1-4
v_call: TRBV27
d_call: NA
cdr3_nt: TGTGCCAGCAGTCCACCCTTTGGGGAAAAACTGTTTTTT
cdr3_aa: CASSPPFGEKLFF

clone_size: many
j_call: TRBJ2-1
v_call: TRBV2
d_call: TRBD2
cdr3_nt: TGTGCCAGCAGTGATATTAGCGGGAAGGATGAGCAGTTCTTC
cdr3_aa: CASSDISGKDEQFF

clone_size: many
j_call: TRBJ2-5
v_call: TRBV6-5
d_call: TRBD2
cdr3_nt: TGTGCCAGCAGTTACGTTCCACCGGGACTAGCGGGATGGCGGGAGACCCAGTACTTC
cdr3_aa: CASSYVPPGLAGWRETQYF

clone_size: once
j_call: TRBJ2-1
v_call: TRBV12-3/TRBV12-4
d_call: NA
cdr3_nt: TGTGCCAGCAGGCGGTCCTCCTACAATGAGCAGTTCTTC
cdr3_aa: CASRRSSYNEQFF